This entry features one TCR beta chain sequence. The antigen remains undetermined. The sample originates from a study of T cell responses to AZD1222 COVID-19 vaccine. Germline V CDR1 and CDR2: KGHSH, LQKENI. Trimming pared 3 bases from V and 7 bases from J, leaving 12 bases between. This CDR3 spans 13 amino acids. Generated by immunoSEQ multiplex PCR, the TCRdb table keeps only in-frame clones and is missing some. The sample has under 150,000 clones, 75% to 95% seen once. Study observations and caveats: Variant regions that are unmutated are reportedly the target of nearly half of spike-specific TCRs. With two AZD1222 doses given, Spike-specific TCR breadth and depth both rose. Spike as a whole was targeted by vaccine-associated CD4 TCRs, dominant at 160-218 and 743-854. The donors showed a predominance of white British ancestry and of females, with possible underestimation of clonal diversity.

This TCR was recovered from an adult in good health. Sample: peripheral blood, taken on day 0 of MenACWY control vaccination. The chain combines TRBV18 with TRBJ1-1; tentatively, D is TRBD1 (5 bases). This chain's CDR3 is CASSPLRGNEAFF. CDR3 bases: TGTGCCAGCTCACCGTTAAGGGGTAATGAAGCTTTCTTT. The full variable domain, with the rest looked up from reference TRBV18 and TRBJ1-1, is NAGVMQNPRHLVRRRGQEARLRCSPMKGHSHVYWYRQLPEEGLKFMVYLQKENIIDESGMPKERFSAEFPKEGPSILRIQQVVRGDSAAYFCASSPLRGNEAFFGQGTRLTVV.